This T cell receptor beta chain was identified during a study of beta chain features in type 1 diabetes. Study-level points and caveats: For Type 1 diabetes patients, all four CD4+ subsets carried TCRB CDR3s that were moderately but significantly shorter. Lower insertion and higher deletion counts appeared at VDJ junctions in type 1 diabetes patients.

With 0 bases removed from V and 6 bases from J, the gap between germline ends came to 12 bases. The CDR3 sequence is 14 residues long. The germline V gene has CDR1 SGDLS and CDR2 YYNGEE. cDNA synthesis used the whole RNA isolate, giving expressed TCRB sequences. Produced via immunoSEQ multiplex PCR; TCRdb's table is partial and in-frame only. The data contain 25,000 to 30,000 clones, about 61% of them seen just once; the ten biggest clones take up around 2.5%. In this sample, this clone turned up a few times. Its antigen is as yet unknown. Material for sequencing was Tregs from blood. The sequence was obtained from a woman younger than 45 with type 1 diabetes. This sequence joins TRBV9 and TRBJ1-1; TRBD1 is a possible D gene (5 bases). For the CDR3, the DNA is TGTGCCAGCAGCGTAGGCCCAGGGAATGCTGAAGCTTTCTTT. Residues: CASSVGPGNAEAFF.